This T cell receptor beta chain appears in the sequencing data of a study of cytomegalovirus exposure and HLA in healthy donors. Study-level results: Despite most TCR sequences being rare, some public TCRs occurred in many donors.

From germline, CDR1 is LNHDA and CDR2 SQIVND (reference sequence). V shed 7 bases, J shed 5 bases, and the junction held 1 base outside the gene matches. This CDR3 is 12 amino acids long. Turning to this clone: Antigen: not known.

Assay used: immunoSEQ multiplex PCR; TCRdb lists only in-frame clones, some missing. The sample holds approximately 200,000 clones, 75% to 95% seen once. This TCR was recovered from a young woman in good health and CMV-seronegative. Sequencing used PBMCs. The gene calls are TRBV19 and TRBJ1-4; TRBD1 aligns across 7 bases. CDR3 amino acids: CASTQGNEKLFF. The DNA of the CDR3 is TGTGCCAGTACACAGGGGAATGAAAAACTGTTTTTT.